These 11 T cell receptor beta chains were sequenced from one sample in a study of patients and donors after allogeneic stem cell transplantation. TCRdb processed the RT-PCR reads anew with MiXCR; each CDR3 protein has one entry. The sample holds about 960,000 distinct CDR3 sequences, 18% seen once. Specimen: blood, either unsorted or a sorted T cell fraction (not recorded which). The receptors shown here come from a human donor who was either an allogeneic HSCT recipient or a stem cell or donor lymphocyte infusion donor (not recorded which). It is not recorded whose cells these are; they may come from a transplant donor.

This chain uses TRBV9 with TRBJ2-1; possible D gene TRBD2, 5 bases. The ends were cut back, 4 bases at V and 7 bases at J, with 21 bases in the middle. The CDR3 is 16 residues long. CDR1 and CDR2 (germline): SGDLS, YYNGEE. In DNA form, the CDR3 reads TGTGCCAGCAGCTCGCGCCTAGCTGGCCTGGGGAATGAGCAGTTCTTC. Protein product: CASSSRLAGLGNEQFF.

This clonotype was seen once. This chain connects TRBV27 to TRBJ1-5, with D tentatively TRBD1 (5 bases). This CDR3 region has 14 residues. The V end lost 7 bases, the J end lost 7 bases, and 17 bases lay between the germline ends. In germline, CDR1 is MNHEY, CDR2 SMNVEV (reference sequence). CDR3 loop: CASTPVGGGQPQHF. CDR3 nucleotides: TGTGCCAGCACCCCCGTGGGGGGTGGACAGCCCCAGCATTTT.

This clonotype was detected many times. The chain recombines TRBV5-5 with TRBJ2-1, with 9 positions matching TRBD1. Germline values: CDR1 SGHKS, CDR2 YYEKEE (reference sequence). The CDR3 extends over 15 amino acids. J lost 3 bases, V lost 3 bases, and 4 bases had no gene match. CDR3 sequence: CASSSTGGFYNEQFF. The CDR3 DNA follows: TGTGCCAGCAGCTCGACAGGGGGGTTCTACAATGAGCAGTTCTTC.

This clonotype was recorded a few times. The chain carries TRBV20-1 and TRBJ1-2; 9 bases map to TRBD1. Germline V gives CDR1 DFQATT, CDR2 SNEGSKA (reference sequence). The CDR3 has 14 amino acids. J lost 5 bases, V lost 1 base, and 5 bases had no gene match. The CDR3 DNA sequence: TGCAGTGCTAGAGCACAGGGGGCAGCATATGGCTACACCTTC. Amino acid sequence: CSARAQGAAYGYTF.

V usage is TRBV5-5 and J usage is TRBJ2-7; no clear D gene. There are 12 residues in the CDR3. The V end lost 1 base, the J end lost 3 bases, and 5 bases lay between the germline ends. The germline CDR1 and CDR2 sequences are SGHKS and YYEKEE (reference sequence). This CDR3 is CASSLKSYEQYF. The CDR3, as DNA: TGTGCCAGCAGCTTGAAGAGCTACGAGCAGTACTTC.

The table lists this clonotype with a few counts. This chain links TRBV12-3 or TRBV12-4 with TRBJ2-1; TRBD2 might be the D (5 bases). This CDR3 is built from 18 residues. The V end was cut by 3 bases, the J end by 0 bases, with 18 bases between. CDR3: CASSFASGFLSSYNEQFF. In DNA, the CDR3 is TGTGCCAGCAGTTTTGCTTCGGGGTTTCTCAGCTCCTACAATGAGCAGTTCTTC.

This clonotype was observed a single time. The chain employs TRBV15 and TRBJ1-1; tentative D call: TRBD1 (6 bases). V lost 2 bases and J 4 bases, leaving 11 bases between the germline ends. Looked up from germline, CDR1 is LNHNV and CDR2 is YYDKDF (reference sequence). The CDR3 extends over 14 amino acids. The CDR3 region is CATSRNLGGTEAFF. The CDR3 DNA follows: TGTGCCACCAGCAGAAACTTAGGGGGCACTGAAGCTTTCTTT.

The chain recombines TRBV18 with TRBJ1-3; D gene unclear. The CDR3 sequence is 14 residues long. Between the trimmed V and J ends, which lost 2 bases and 4 bases, there was a span of 9 bases. Germline V lookup: CDR1 KGHSH, CDR2 LQKENI. The CDR3 DNA reads TGTGCCAGCTCACCATCGGATCGGGGAAACACCATATATTTT. This sequence encodes CASSPSDRGNTIYF. Supplemented by reference TRBV18 and TRBJ1-3, the full variable domain reads NAGVMQNPRHLVRRRGQEARLRCSPMKGHSHVYWYRQLPEEGLKFMVYLQKENIIDESGMPKERFSAEFPKEGPSILRIQQVVRGDSAAYFCASSPSDRGNTIYFGEGSWLTVV.

The rearrangement joins TRBV12-3 or TRBV12-4 to TRBJ2-2, with 10 bases that match TRBD2. This CDR3 is 17 amino acids long. With V trimmed by 1 base and J by 5 bases, 7 bases remained unmatched. The DNA of the CDR3 is TGTGCCAGCAGTTTAGAGCGCCTAGCGGGAGTAACCGGGGAGCTGTTTTTT. Translated: CASSLERLAGVTGELFF.

This clonotype was picked up a small number of times. The chain joins TRBV4-3 to TRBJ1-6; perhaps TRBD1 as D (5 bases). V was trimmed by 0 bases and J by 6 bases, leaving 6 bases between them. The CDR3 runs 14 residues. In germline, CDR1 is LGHNA, CDR2 YSLEER. Written as DNA, the CDR3 is TGCGCCAGCAGCCAAGAAGGGGTTAATTCACCCCTCCACTTT. Protein: CASSQEGVNSPLHF.

The rearrangement uses TRBV29-1 and TRBJ2-3, with D perhaps given as TRBD1 or TRBD2 (5 bases each). This CDR3 has 17 residues. Trimming left V 0 bases short and J 0 bases short, with 16 bases between. Germline-derived CDR1 and CDR2 are SQVTM and ANQGSEA. CDR3 residues: CSVEDGNRGASTDTQYF. CDR3 coding DNA: TGCAGCGTTGAAGATGGTAATAGAGGGGCTAGCACAGATACGCAGTATTTT.